The rows below give T cell receptor beta chains drawn from one sample of a study of cytomegalovirus exposure and HLA in healthy donors. Sequencing was performed with immunoSEQ multiplex PCR; in TCRdb, only in-frame clones are kept and a portion is missing. The sample has roughly 110,000 clones, more than 70% seen once. Sequences were obtained from PBMCs. All receptors derive from a man younger than 35 in good health and CMV-seronegative. The CDR3 runs from the conserved cysteine through the conserved F or W. The D gene is left open where the match is weak. Clone size is given for some rows only: seen once, a few or many times, or a class if the clone is expanded.

j_call,d_call,v_call,clone_size,cdr3_nt,cdr3_aa
TRBJ2-7,-,TRBV28,-,TGTGCCAGCAGTTTCGCAGACAACTCCTACGAGCAGTACTTC,CASSFADNSYEQYF
TRBJ2-5,-,TRBV5-1,-,TGCGCCAGCCGAAGGGGGGGCCCCGGGGAGACCCAGTACTTC,CASRRGGPGETQYF
TRBJ1-1,-,TRBV7-2,-,TGTGCCAGCAGCTTAGAAGCCTTCACTGAAGCTTTCTTT,CASSLEAFTEAFF
TRBJ2-5,TRBD1,TRBV4-2,few,TGTGCCAGCAGCCAAGAACTTGGACAGGGGTTGCAGACCCAGTACTTC,CASSQELGQGLQTQYF
TRBJ2-7,-,TRBV7-2,-,TGTGCCAGCAGCTTAGCCCTGTACGAGCAGTACTTC,CASSLALYEQYF
TRBJ2-2,TRBD1,TRBV9,-,TGTGCCAGCAGCGCGGGACAGGGGACCGGGGAGCTGTTTTTT,CASSAGQGTGELFF
TRBJ1-1,TRBD1,TRBV7-2,-,TGTGCCAGCAGCTTAGTTCGGACAGGCGAAGCTTTCTTT,CASSLVRTGEAFF
TRBJ1-1,-,TRBV9,-,TGTGCCAGCAGCACAACCCGGGACACTGAAGCTTTCTTT,CASSTTRDTEAFF
TRBJ2-5,TRBD2,TRBV5-1,-,TGCGCCAGCAGCTTGGGAGGGACTAGCGGGGAGAGGGAGACCCAGTACTTC,CASSLGGTSGERETQYF
TRBJ2-5,-,TRBV5-1,-,TGCGCCAGCAGCCGAGGGGGGGCTGAGACCCAGTACTTC,CASSRGGAETQYF
TRBJ2-2,-,TRBV5-4,few,TGTGCCAGCAGCTTGGTCGGGGACGGGGAGCTGTTTTTT,CASSLVGDGELFF
TRBJ2-3,-,TRBV5-5,few,TGTGCCAGCAGTAAAGCCGGGACTCAACAACGCACAGATACGCAGTATTTT,CASSKAGTQQRTDTQYF
TRBJ2-3,-,TRBV29-1,-,TGCAGCGCCCGCCGGACTAGCACAGATACGCAGTATTTT,CSARRTSTDTQYF